These 23 T cell receptor beta chains share one sample of origin, sequenced in a study of T cell changes during pregnancy in multiple sclerosis. The protocol was immunoSEQ multiplex PCR, while the TCRdb copy is restricted to in-frame clones and leaves out a portion. Found here are 90,000 to 120,000 clones, about nine tenths of them singletons; the top ten hold just under 0.8%. This sample comprised peripheral blood, obtained in the third trimester of pregnancy. These receptors came from a female donor in good health, enrolled as a control in a pregnancy study.

The chain employs TRBV27 and TRBJ1-6; 8 positions match TRBD1. This CDR3 has 14 residues. The germline CDR1 and CDR2 sequences are MNHEY and SMNVEV (reference sequence). V shed 8 bases, J shed 5 bases, and the junction held 5 bases outside the gene matches. The DNA for the CDR3 is TGTGCCAGCGCAGGGACAGGACATAATTCACCCCTCCACTTT. Its protein is CASAGTGHNSPLHF.

The chain uses TRBV9 and TRBJ2-7; TRBD1 is a possible D gene (7 bases). The V gene's germline CDR1 is SGDLS and CDR2 YYNGEE. The CDR3 consists of 15 residues. V lost 0 bases, J lost 1 base, and 11 bases lay in between. CDR3 protein: CASSVGSGGSYEQYF. CDR3 nucleotides: TGTGCCAGCAGCGTAGGGTCAGGGGGGTCCTACGAGCAGTACTTC.

The chain combines TRBV7-2 with TRBJ2-1; 9 positions match TRBD2. The junction had 11 bases not matched to a gene; V was cut back by 7 bases and J by 10 bases. The germline V gene has CDR1 SGHTA and CDR2 FQGNSA. CDR3 size: 14 residues. The CDR3 loop is CASTQRGVVYEQFF. The CDR3 nucleotides read TGTGCCAGCACCCAGCGGGGGGTTGTGTACGAGCAGTTCTTC.

The chain has TRBV19 and TRBJ1-2; TRBD1 might be the D (5 bases). Germline V gene lookup returns CDR1 LNHDA and CDR2 SQIVND (reference sequence). The CDR3 extends over 14 amino acids. V was pared by 5 bases and J by 3 bases, with 13 bases between. CDR3 bases: TGTGCCAGTAGTTCTCAGGGATTTGACTATGGCTACACCTTC. It codes for CASSSQGFDYGYTF. The full variable domain, its missing parts supplied by reference TRBV19 and TRBJ1-2, is DGGITQSPKYLFRKEGQNVTLSCEQNLNHDAMYWYRQDPGQGLRLIYYSQIVNDFQKGDIAEGYSVSREKKESFPLTVTSAQKNPTAFYLCASSSQGFDYGYTFGSGTRLTVV.

This sequence joins TRBV21-1 and TRBJ2-7; the D call of TRBD1 is as the table states it, not checked on the DNA. TRBV21-1 is listed as a pseudogene. This CDR3 contains 13 residues. CDR3 DNA sequence: TGTGCCACCAAGGACAGGAACTGTTACGAGCAGTACTTC. Translating gives CATKDRNCYEQYF.

CDR3 sequence: CAISPTGAGEKLFF. The CDR3 nucleotides are TGTGCCATCAGCCCGACAGGGGCTGGTGAAAAACTGTTTTTT. The V call is TRBV10-3, the J call TRBJ1-4, with TRBD1 identical over 8 bases. Trimming at V came to 6 bases and at J to 7 bases, leaving 7 bases not matched to a gene. The germline CDR1 and CDR2 sequences are ENHRY and SYGVKD. The CDR3 has 14 residues.

V is TRBV10-1 and J is TRBJ2-5; a possible D gene is TRBD2 (5 bases). Germline V lookup: CDR1 WNHNN, CDR2 SYGVQD (reference sequence). Between the trimmed V and J ends, which lost 10 bases and 6 bases, there was a span of 21 bases. The CDR3 spans 14 residues. The CDR3 sequence is CAIRTVIEGKTQYF. CDR3 nucleotide sequence: TGCGCCATTAGGACGGTGATTGAGGGCAAGACCCAGTACTTC.

The V and J genes are TRBV10-3 and TRBJ1-1; D is ambiguous. This CDR3 comprises 12 residues. Looked up from germline, CDR1 is ENHRY and CDR2 is SYGVKD. V dropped 2 bases and J dropped 11 bases, with 12 bases sitting between them. The CDR3 DNA reads as TGTGCCATCAGTGAGGGGTTAGGGAGGGCTTTCTTT. Its protein product is CAISEGLGRAFF.

The chain combines TRBV2 with TRBJ1-4; D not resolved. There are 15 residues in the CDR3. Trimming pared 7 bases from V and 0 bases from J, leaving 12 bases between. Germline V gene sequence: CDR1 SNHLY, CDR2 FYNNEI. The CDR3 protein is CASKFQMATNEKLFF. CDR3 DNA: TGTGCCAGCAAATTCCAGATGGCAACTAATGAAAAACTGTTTTTT. The variable domain in full, completed from reference TRBV2 and TRBJ1-4, reads EPEVTQTPSHQVTQMGQEVILRCVPISNHLYFYWYRQILGQKVEFLVSFYNNEISEKSEIFDDQFSVERPDGSNFTLKIRSTKLEDSAMYFCASKFQMATNEKLFFGSGTQLSVL.

This chain connects TRBV7-9 to TRBJ1-5; possible D gene TRBD1, 5 bases. Trimming cost V 6 bases and J 4 bases, with 13 bases left between them. The CDR3 has 14 amino acids. Germline assignment: CDR1 SEHNR and CDR2 FQNEAQ (reference sequence). CDR3 amino acids: CASSSDSYNQPQHF. CDR3 DNA sequence: TGTGCCAGCAGTTCCGACAGCTATAATCAGCCCCAGCATTTT.

V and J are TRBV30 and TRBJ2-2; the D is unclear. CDR3 length: 11 residues. Germline V gene lookup returns CDR1 GTSNPN and CDR2 SVGIG (reference sequence). Trimming removed 3 bases from V and 7 bases from J, with 6 bases in between. The chain's CDR3 is CAWRQHGELFF. The CDR3 region has the DNA TGTGCCTGGAGGCAACACGGGGAGCTGTTTTTT.

The chain has TRBV28 and TRBJ1-5; possible D gene TRBD1, 5 bases. The CDR3 extends over 13 amino acids. The germline gives CDR1 MDHEN, CDR2 SYDVKM. V shed 8 bases and J shed 4 bases, with 12 bases lying between them. The CDR3 sequence is CASAGGGNQPQHF. CDR3 bases: TGTGCCAGCGCGGGGGGGGGTAATCAGCCCCAGCATTTT.

This CDR3 reads CASSQTTSRAAETQYF. CDR3 in DNA: TGTGCCAGCAGCCAAACGACTAGCAGGGCGGCGGAGACCCAGTACTTC. V and J are TRBV4-2 and TRBJ2-5; TRBD2 matches 7 bases. CDR1 and CDR2 (germline): LGHNA, YNFKEQ. The CDR3 is 16 residues long. The J segment lost 5 bases and the V segment lost 2 bases, leaving 11 bases of the junction unmatched.

The V gene is TRBV30, the J gene TRBJ1-2; D may be TRBD1 (6 bases). The CDR3 length is 15 residues. Germline CDR1 reads GTSNPN; CDR2 reads SVGIG (reference sequence). V was cut by 3 bases and J by 5 bases, with 19 bases left in between. The CDR3 sequence is CAWRAEQGSNYGYTF. CDR3 coding DNA: TGTGCCTGGAGGGCCGAACAGGGCAGCAATTATGGCTACACCTTC.

The chain couples TRBV5-1 to TRBJ2-5; 9 bases match TRBD1. V lost 0 bases, J lost 2 bases, and 5 bases stayed unmatched. This CDR3 spans 16 amino acids. The germline CDR1 and CDR2 sequences are SGHRS and YFSETQ. CDR3 nucleotides: TGCGCCAGCAGCTTGGGGCCGGGACAGGGACAAGAGACCCAGTACTTC. As protein: CASSLGPGQGQETQYF.

V gene TRBV30 combines with J gene TRBJ2-2, with 9 bases identical to TRBD1. Germline V gene sequence: CDR1 GTSNPN, CDR2 SVGIG (reference sequence). This CDR3 spans 15 amino acids. The V segment lost 0 bases and the J segment 3 bases; nucleotides outside the gene matches: 2. The CDR3 spells CAWSVRDRDTGELFF. CDR3 DNA: TGTGCCTGGAGTGTACGGGACAGGGACACCGGGGAGCTGTTTTTT.

The chain employs TRBV6-6 and TRBJ2-7; 10 bases match TRBD2. The CDR3 has 16 amino acids. Germline lookup yields CDR1 MNHNY and CDR2 SVGAGI (reference sequence). V lost 7 bases, J lost 6 bases, and 15 bases stayed unmatched. This chain's CDR3 is CASTLTPLSGGAEQYF. CDR3 DNA sequence: TGTGCCAGCACTCTAACCCCATTAAGCGGGGGGGCCGAGCAGTACTTC.

The chain combines TRBV7-3 with TRBJ2-3; 8 nucleotides line up with TRBD1. The CDR3 consists of 16 residues. V was clipped by 4 bases and J by 2 bases; unmatched bases: 8. Germline V CDR1 and CDR2: SGHTA, FQGTGA. The CDR3 loop reads CASSSRRQGTTDTQYF. In DNA form, the CDR3 reads TGTGCCAGCAGCTCCCGACGACAGGGGACCACAGATACGCAGTATTTT.

This chain's CDR3 is CAISLGRDRVSEAFF. Here the CDR3 DNA reads TGTGCCATCAGTCTCGGACGGGACAGGGTTTCTGAAGCTTTCTTT. This chain connects TRBV10-3 to TRBJ1-1; TRBD1 matches 9 bases. The CDR3 has 15 amino acids. The germline V gene encodes CDR1 ENHRY and CDR2 SYGVKD. The trim removed 5 bases at V and 6 bases at J, leaving 10 bases unmatched.

V usage is TRBV9 and J usage is TRBJ1-4; tentative D call: TRBD1 (5 bases). The germline CDR1 and CDR2 sequences are SGDLS and YYNGEE. This CDR3 is 15 amino acids long. V gave up 4 bases and J gave up 7 bases, with 17 bases separating them. DNA of the CDR3: TGTGCCAGCAGCACACGCATGGAGGGGCCTGAAAAACTGTTTTTT. This codes for CASSTRMEGPEKLFF.

This chain uses TRBV7-9 with TRBJ1-1; TRBD1 matches 10 bases. This CDR3 has 15 amino acids. Germline values: CDR1 SEHNR, CDR2 FQNEAQ (reference sequence). The V gene end was trimmed by 3 bases and the J gene end by 9 bases; junction bases not matched to a gene: 10. The CDR3 DNA sequence: TGTGCCAGCAGCTTCTCGACAGGGGGCCTTGTGAAAGCTTTCTTT. Its protein is CASSFSTGGLVKAFF.

This chain connects TRBV18 to TRBJ1-4; D not certain. Trimming took 1 base from V and 3 from J, leaving 9 bases between them. The CDR3 totals 15 residues. CDR1 KGHSH and CDR2 LQKENI come from the germline V gene. CDR3 residues: CASSPQAGANEKLFF. In DNA, the CDR3 is TGTGCCAGCTCACCACAGGCGGGAGCTAATGAAAAACTGTTTTTT.

This clone was recorded a few times. The V and J genes are TRBV6-5 and TRBJ1-6; 7 positions match TRBD1. The CDR3 runs 14 residues. CDR1 and CDR2 from the germline V gene are MNHEY and SVGAGI. V lost 6 bases and J lost 6; bases outside the gene matches: 5. In DNA form, the CDR3 reads TGTGCCAGCAGGGTAAACAGGGGTAATTCACCCCTCCACTTT. Translating it yields CASRVNRGNSPLHF.